The 5 T cell receptor beta chains given below trace back to one sample, sequenced in a study of T cell responses to AZD1222 COVID-19 vaccine. TCRdb's table, derived via immunoSEQ multiplex PCR, lists solely in-frame clones and lacks some. The sample holds 85,000 to 130,000 clones, around 91% seen once. This material consisted of peripheral blood, taken on day 0 of AZD1222 vaccination. These receptors came from an adult in good health.

This clone was observed many times. V and J are TRBV10-2 and TRBJ1-3; 7 bases are a match to TRBD1. Unmatched junction bases numbered 3, after V lost 3 bases and J lost 4 bases. CDR3 size: 14 residues. The germline CDR1 and CDR2 sequences are WSHSY and SAAADI. CDR3 region: CASSEQGPGNTIYF. The CDR3 DNA sequence: TGCGCCAGCAGTGAACAGGGGCCCGGAAACACCATATATTTT.

The chain combines TRBV11-2 with TRBJ1-6; 10 bases match TRBD1. The CDR3 spans 15 residues. V lost 1 base to trimming and J lost 7 bases; unmatched junction nucleotides: 1. CDR1 is SGHAT and CDR2 is FQNNGV in the germline V gene. CDR3 sequence: CASSLGDRGNSPLHF. In DNA, the CDR3 is TGTGCCAGCAGCTTAGGGGACAGGGGCAATTCACCCCTCCACTTT.

By proportion, this clone is medium-sized. The chain has TRBV5-1 and TRBJ1-2; 7 nucleotides match TRBD1. The CDR3 is 14 residues long. CDR1 is SGHRS, CDR2 YFSETQ, per germline. After removal of 4 bases from V and 7 bases from J, the junction contained 10 bases not matched to a gene. This CDR3 reads CASSPDRAGSGYTF. CDR3 bases: TGCGCCAGCAGCCCAGACAGGGCTGGGAGTGGCTACACCTTC.

The gene calls are TRBV30 and TRBJ2-3; 14 positions match TRBD2. Germline lookup yields CDR1 GTSNPN and CDR2 SVGIG (reference sequence). Trimming cost V 4 bases and J 2 bases; bases outside gene matches: 14. The CDR3 runs 19 residues. The CDR3 sequence is CAWTTAPMTSGGATDTQYF. CDR3 DNA sequence: TGTGCCTGGACTACTGCTCCAATGACTAGCGGGGGGGCCACAGATACGCAGTATTTT.

The chain recombines TRBV12-3 or TRBV12-4 with TRBJ1-5; D uncertain. This CDR3 comprises 11 residues. V was clipped by 7 bases and J by 9 bases, with 10 bases between them. The CDR3 loop reads CASTQHRPQHF. In nucleotides, the CDR3 is TGTGCCAGCACCCAACACCGGCCCCAGCATTTT.